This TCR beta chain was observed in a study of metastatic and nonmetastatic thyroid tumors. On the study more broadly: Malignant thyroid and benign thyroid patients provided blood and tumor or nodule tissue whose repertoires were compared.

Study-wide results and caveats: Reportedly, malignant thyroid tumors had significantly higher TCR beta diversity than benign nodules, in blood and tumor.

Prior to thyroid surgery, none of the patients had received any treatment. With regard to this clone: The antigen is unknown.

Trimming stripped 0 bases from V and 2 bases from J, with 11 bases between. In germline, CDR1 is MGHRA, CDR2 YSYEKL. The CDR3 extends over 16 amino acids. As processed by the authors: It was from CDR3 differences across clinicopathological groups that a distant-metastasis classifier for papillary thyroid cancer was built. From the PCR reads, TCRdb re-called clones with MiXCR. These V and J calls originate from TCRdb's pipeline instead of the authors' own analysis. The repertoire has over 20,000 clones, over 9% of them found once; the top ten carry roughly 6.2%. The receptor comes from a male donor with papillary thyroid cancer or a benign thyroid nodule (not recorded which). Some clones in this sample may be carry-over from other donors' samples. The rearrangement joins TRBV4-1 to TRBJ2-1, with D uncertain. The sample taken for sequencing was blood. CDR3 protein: CASSQDAGLTYNEQFF. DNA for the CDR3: TGCGCCAGCAGCCAAGATGCAGGTTTGACCTACAATGAGCAGTTCTTC.